This T cell receptor (beta chain) was sequenced for a study of T-cell reconstitution after alpha-beta-depleted transplantation in children. The TCRbeta library was prepared with unique molecular identifiers. A single record per CDR3 protein comes from TCRdb applying MiXCR to the PCR reads. The sample lists hundreds of thousands of distinct CDR3 sequences, approximately 29% occurring once. This clonotype was picked up a small number of times. The CDR3 runs 16 residues. V shed 0 bases and J shed 5 bases, with 19 bases lying between them. Germline V gives CDR1 SQVTM, CDR2 ANQGSEA. The specimen comprised PBMCs from the stem cell graft donor, sampled from the stem cell graft. The TCR was taken from a human donor who donated a stem cell graft to a child with aplastic anemia. The V and J genes are TRBV29-1 and TRBJ2-5; the D gene is possibly TRBD2 (5 bases). CDR3 coding DNA: TGCAGCGTTGAAGAGGGAGCTATGGCCCCCCCGGAGACCCAGTACTTC. This gives the protein CSVEEGAMAPPETQYF. The full variable domain, in which reference TRBV29-1 and TRBJ2-5 provide the parts outside the CDR3, is SAVISQKPSRDICQRGTSLTIQCQVDSQVTMMFWYRQQPGQSLTLIATANQGSEATYESGFVIDKFPISRPNLTFSTLTVSNMSPEDSSIYLCSVEEGAMAPPETQYFGPGTRLLVL.